The 13 T cell receptor beta chains presented below share a single source sample, sequenced in a study of blood T cell repertoires in COVID-19. Profiling relied on immunoSEQ multiplex PCR, and the TCRdb table lists in-frame clones only, not all of them. The sample records around 390,000 clones, approximately 90% being singletons. Sequenced: PBMCs or T cells enriched from blood (not recorded which). The receptors derive from a woman between 45 and 65 years old who had recovered from COVID-19.

This sequence joins TRBV24-1 and TRBJ1-2; perhaps TRBD1 as D (6 bases). The CDR3 is 13 residues long. Germline assignment: CDR1 KGHDR and CDR2 SFDVKD. The V end was cut by 4 bases, the J end by 4 bases, with 9 bases between. The CDR3, as DNA: TGTGCCACCAGTGACGGGACAATCTATGGCTACACCTTC. The encoded protein is CATSDGTIYGYTF.

J is TRBJ2-2 and V is TRBV7-9, with 7 bases matching TRBD1. V trimming: 3 bases; J trimming: 3 bases; junction bases outside the gene matches: 4. Germline V gives CDR1 SEHNR, CDR2 FQNEAQ (reference sequence). This CDR3 comprises 15 residues. The CDR3 sequence is CASSFIGGYTGELFF. The CDR3 DNA is TGTGCCAGCAGCTTTATAGGGGGCTACACCGGGGAGCTGTTTTTT. The variable domain in full, completed from reference TRBV7-9 and TRBJ2-2, reads DTGVSQNPRHKITKRGQNVTFRCDPISEHNRLYWYRQTLGQGPEFLTYFQNEAQLEKSRLLSDRFSAERPKGSFSTLEIQRTEQGDSAMYLCASSFIGGYTGELFFGEGSRLTVL.

The chain carries TRBV7-8 and TRBJ1-3, with D unclear. Per germline, CDR1 SGHVS and CDR2 FQNEAQ. This CDR3 spans 15 amino acids. Trimming removed 5 bases from V and 0 bases from J, with 11 bases in between. In DNA, the CDR3 is TGTGCCAGCAGCCGAGCAGAGTCCTCTGGAAACACCATATATTTT. Amino acid sequence: CASSRAESSGNTIYF.

The chain is built from TRBV3-1 (or the pseudogene TRBV3-2) and TRBJ1-4, with D possibly being TRBD1 (5 bases). Deletions cut 4 bases from V and 8 bases from J, with 20 bases between. Germline-derived CDR1 and CDR2 are LGHDT and YNNKEL (reference sequence). CDR3 length: 16 amino acids. The CDR3 bases are TGTGCCAGCAGCCCCTCGGGGGGGGGAAGTCACGAAAAACTGTTTTTT. It codes for CASSPSGGGSHEKLFF.

The V gene is TRBV7-8, the J gene TRBJ2-1, with 11 bases identical to TRBD2. The CDR3 sequence is 16 residues long. The V segment lost 5 bases and the J segment 6 bases; nucleotides outside the gene matches: 9. Germline lookup yields CDR1 SGHVS and CDR2 FQNEAQ. As DNA, the CDR3 is TGTGCCAGCAGCAAAGGGACTAGCGGTCTCGGCAATGAGCAGTTCTTC. Residues: CASSKGTSGLGNEQFF.

The gene calls are TRBV7-9 and TRBJ1-3; 8 nucleotides align to TRBD1. Germline trimming cut 5 bases from V and 0 bases from J; bases unmatched to any gene: 6. Germline CDR1 and CDR2: SEHNR and FQNEAQ (reference sequence). The CDR3 has 16 residues. CDR3: CASSRNQGASGNTIYF. Here the CDR3 DNA reads TGTGCCAGCAGCCGGAACCAGGGGGCCTCTGGAAACACCATATATTTT.

CDR3 amino acids: CAWSGGQGYEKLFF. The CDR3 DNA reads as TGTGCCTGGAGCGGTGGACAGGGTTATGAAAAACTGTTTTTT. The chain recombines TRBV30 with TRBJ1-4; 8 bases match TRBD1. The length of the CDR3 is 14 residues. The germline V gene encodes CDR1 GTSNPN and CDR2 SVGIG (reference sequence). The V and J ends lost 3 bases and 6 bases, in that order; junction bases with no gene match: 6.

V gene TRBV10-3 combines with J gene TRBJ1-1; D gene unclear. This CDR3 region has 14 residues. Germline-derived CDR1 and CDR2 are ENHRY and SYGVKD. V was cut by 4 bases and J by 5 bases, with 14 bases left in between. In DNA, the CDR3 is TGTGCCATCAGTGTCCGGGGAGGTTGGACTGAAGCTTTCTTT. Translation gives CAISVRGGWTEAFF.

This clone came up once. This rearrangement joins TRBV5-1 to TRBJ2-2, with D possibly matching TRBD1 (6 bases). Germline V gene data show CDR1 as SGHRS and CDR2 as YFSETQ. The CDR3 runs to 15 residues. V lost 0 bases and J 3 bases, leaving 9 bases between the germline ends. The CDR3 DNA follows: TGCGCCAGCAGCTTGGTACAGGGAGACACCGGGGAGCTGTTTTTT. Amino acids: CASSLVQGDTGELFF.

V is TRBV30 and J is TRBJ2-1; TRBD1 matches at 7 bases. In germline, CDR1 is GTSNPN, CDR2 SVGIG (reference sequence). Trimming at V came to 0 bases and at J to 12 bases, leaving 8 bases not matched to a gene. The CDR3 covers 13 residues. The CDR3 spells CAWSVTGPVGQFF. The CDR3 DNA reads as TGTGCCTGGAGTGTGACAGGGCCCGTGGGGCAGTTCTTC.

This sequence joins TRBV19 and TRBJ1-1; D may be TRBD1 (6 bases). The CDR3 is 12 amino acids. Germline V gene data show CDR1 as LNHDA and CDR2 as SQIVND (reference sequence). In DNA form, the CDR3 reads TGTGCTGGGAAGGGGGTCGATACTGAAGCTTTCTTT. It yields the protein CAGKGVDTEAFF. Full variable domain (outside the CDR3, taken from reference TRBV19 and TRBJ1-1): DGGITQSPKYLFRKEGQNVTLSCEQNLNHDAMYWYRQDPGQGLRLIYYSQIVNDFQKGDIAEGYSVSREKKESFPLTVTSAQKNPTAFYLCAGKGVDTEAFFGQGTRLTVV.

This chain uses TRBV2 with TRBJ2-3; D is possibly TRBD2 (6 bases). This CDR3 has 13 residues. V gave up 6 bases and J gave up 7 bases, with 14 bases separating them. Germline V gene lookup returns CDR1 SNHLY and CDR2 FYNNEI. CDR3 in amino acids: CASREGSLNTQYF. DNA of the CDR3: TGTGCCAGCAGGGAGGGATCTCTGAATACGCAGTATTTT.

This chain connects TRBV21-1 to TRBJ1-2; TRBD1, the table's D call, was not compared with the DNA. TRBV21-1 is tagged as a pseudogene. CDR3 size: 18 residues. CDR3 sequence reads: CASSKYAMWTGNYYGYTF. CDR3 nucleotides: TGTGCCAGCAGCAAATACGCGATGTGGACAGGTAACTACTATGGCTACACCTTC.